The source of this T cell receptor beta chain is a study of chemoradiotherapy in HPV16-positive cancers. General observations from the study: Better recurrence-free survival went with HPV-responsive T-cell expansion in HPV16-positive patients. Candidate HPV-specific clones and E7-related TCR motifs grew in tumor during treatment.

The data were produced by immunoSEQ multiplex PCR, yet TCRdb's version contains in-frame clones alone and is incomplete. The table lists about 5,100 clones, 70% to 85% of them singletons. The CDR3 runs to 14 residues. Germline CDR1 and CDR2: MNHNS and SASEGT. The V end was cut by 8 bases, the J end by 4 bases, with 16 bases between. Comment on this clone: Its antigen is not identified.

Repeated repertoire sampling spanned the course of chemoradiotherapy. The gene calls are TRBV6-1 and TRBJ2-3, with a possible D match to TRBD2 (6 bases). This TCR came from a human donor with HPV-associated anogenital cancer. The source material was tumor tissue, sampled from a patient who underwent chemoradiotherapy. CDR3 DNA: TGTGCCAGCGAAAGGACTACCTCATCAGATACGCAGTATTTT. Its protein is CASERTTSSDTQYF.